Listed below are T cell receptor beta chains from one sample, sequenced in a study of immune evolution from preneoplasia to lung adenocarcinoma. Using immunoSEQ multiplex PCR, the repertoire was profiled, and TCRdb retains in-frame clones only, with some absent. The sample lists approximately 6,000 clones; around 82% were seen once. Sequencing was done on a sample of FFPE normal lung tissue adjacent to the tumor. The receptors originated from a person between 45 and 75 years old with lung adenocarcinoma. CDR3s include the opening cysteine and the closing phenylalanine or tryptophan. The order of the fields is clone size, V gene, J gene, D gene, CDR3 DNA, CDR3 protein. The D gene is left open where the match is weak. The size field is filled for only some rows; it gives once, few, many or a size class.

clone_size: .; v_call: TRBV29-1; j_call: TRBJ2-6; d_call: .; cdr3_nt: TGCAGCGTGAGAGTGGTGGTCTCTGGGGCCAACGTCCTGACTTTC; cdr3_aa: CSVRVVVSGANVLTF
clone_size: .; v_call: TRBV20-1; j_call: TRBJ2-3; d_call: .; cdr3_nt: TGCAGTGCTAGAGATGGATATACGCAGTATTTT; cdr3_aa: CSARDGYTQYF
clone_size: once; v_call: TRBV6-1; j_call: TRBJ2-7; d_call: .; cdr3_nt: TGTGCCAGCAGTGAATGGGGGATGGGATACGAGCAGTACTTC; cdr3_aa: CASSEWGMGYEQYF
clone_size: once; v_call: TRBV2; j_call: TRBJ1-5; d_call: .; cdr3_nt: TGTGCCAGCAGGTTTGCCAATCAGCCCCAGCATTTT; cdr3_aa: CASRFANQPQHF
clone_size: .; v_call: TRBV28; j_call: TRBJ2-7; d_call: TRBD1; cdr3_nt: TGTGCCAGCAGTCTCCCCGGGACAGGACGGTACGAGCAGTACTTC; cdr3_aa: CASSLPGTGRYEQYF
clone_size: .; v_call: TRBV25-1; j_call: TRBJ2-5; d_call: .; cdr3_nt: TGTGCCAGCAGACGAGAAGGGGGTGGGACCCAGTACTTC; cdr3_aa: CASRREGGGTQYF
clone_size: .; v_call: TRBV5-1; j_call: TRBJ2-5; d_call: .; cdr3_nt: TGCGCCAGCAGCCTCTCGAACAGAGAGACCCAGTACTTC; cdr3_aa: CASSLSNRETQYF
clone_size: .; v_call: TRBV5-4; j_call: TRBJ2-5; d_call: .; cdr3_nt: TGTGCCAGCAGCTTGGGCAGGGTCACAGAGACCCAGTACTTC; cdr3_aa: CASSLGRVTETQYF
clone_size: .; v_call: TRBV11-2; j_call: TRBJ2-1; d_call: .; cdr3_nt: TGTGCCAGCAGCTTAGATCGCCAGAATGAGCAGTTCTTC; cdr3_aa: CASSLDRQNEQFF
clone_size: .; v_call: TRBV19; j_call: TRBJ2-3; d_call: TRBD2; cdr3_nt: TGTGCCAGTAGTATAGGCGGGGGTAGAGGAGATACGCAGTATTTT; cdr3_aa: CASSIGGGRGDTQYF
clone_size: .; v_call: TRBV6-5; j_call: TRBJ1-5; d_call: .; cdr3_nt: TGTGCCAGCAGTTCAGAGATTAGCAATCAGCCCCAGCATTTT; cdr3_aa: CASSSEISNQPQHF
clone_size: .; v_call: TRBV15; j_call: TRBJ2-2; d_call: .; cdr3_nt: TGTGCCACCAGCAGAGATCTTGGAACAACGAACACCGGGGAGCTGTTTTTT; cdr3_aa: CATSRDLGTTNTGELFF
clone_size: .; v_call: TRBV4-1; j_call: TRBJ1-5; d_call: .; cdr3_nt: TGCGCCAGCAGCCAAGAGTGGGGACAACCCCAGCATTTT; cdr3_aa: CASSQEWGQPQHF
clone_size: .; v_call: TRBV6-6; j_call: TRBJ1-4; d_call: .; cdr3_nt: TGTGCCAGCAGTTACAGGGTTGAAAAACTGTTTTTT; cdr3_aa: CASSYRVEKLFF
clone_size: .; v_call: TRBV7-9; j_call: TRBJ2-1; d_call: TRBD2; cdr3_nt: TGTGCCAGCAGCTTAAGAGGGGGGCGTCCTAGCGGGGTTGAGCAGTTCTTC; cdr3_aa: CASSLRGGRPSGVEQFF
clone_size: few; v_call: TRBV6-4; j_call: TRBJ2-3; d_call: TRBD2; cdr3_nt: TGTGCCAGCAGTAACGCTAGCGGGGGCCCAGATACGCAGTATTTT; cdr3_aa: CASSNASGGPDTQYF
clone_size: .; v_call: TRBV27; j_call: TRBJ2-7; d_call: .; cdr3_nt: TGTGCCAGCAGTTTATACGAGCAGTACTTC; cdr3_aa: CASSLYEQYF
clone_size: .; v_call: TRBV9; j_call: TRBJ1-1; d_call: .; cdr3_nt: TGTGCCAGCAGCCCCGGAGGTCCGGAGAACACTGAAGCTTTCTTT; cdr3_aa: CASSPGGPENTEAFF
clone_size: .; v_call: TRBV9; j_call: TRBJ2-3; d_call: .; cdr3_nt: TGTGCCAGCAGCGCGGGGCTCACAGATACGCAGTATTTT; cdr3_aa: CASSAGLTDTQYF
clone_size: .; v_call: TRBV6-5; j_call: TRBJ1-1; d_call: .; cdr3_nt: TGTGCCAGCAGTCCACCTAATAGCGCTGAAGCTTTTTTT; cdr3_aa: CASSPPNSAEAFF
clone_size: .; v_call: TRBV11-3; j_call: TRBJ2-3; d_call: .; cdr3_nt: TGTGCCAGCAGCTTAGACCGTCGGGAAGGTACGCAGTATTTT; cdr3_aa: CASSLDRREGTQYF
clone_size: .; v_call: TRBV4-1; j_call: TRBJ2-7; d_call: TRBD2; cdr3_nt: TGCGCCAGCAGCCAAGTTGGAACTAGCGGGAGGTCTAGGTACGAGCAGTACTTC; cdr3_aa: CASSQVGTSGRSRYEQYF
clone_size: .; v_call: TRBV9; j_call: TRBJ1-1; d_call: .; cdr3_nt: TGTGCCAGCAGCGTAGCTGGGCAAATCACTGAAGCTTTCTTT; cdr3_aa: CASSVAGQITEAFF
clone_size: .; v_call: TRBV11-1; j_call: TRBJ2-5; d_call: .; cdr3_nt: TGTGCCAGCAGCTTCGGACAGAAAGAGACCCAGTACTTC; cdr3_aa: CASSFGQKETQYF
clone_size: few; v_call: TRBV19; j_call: TRBJ2-3; d_call: .; cdr3_nt: TGTGCCAGTACCCAGGGGCGGTTGGGAGATACGCAGTATTTT; cdr3_aa: CASTQGRLGDTQYF
clone_size: .; v_call: TRBV5-1; j_call: TRBJ2-3; d_call: TRBD2; cdr3_nt: TGCGCCAGCAGCTTGAGGTCGGGCGGGAGCGGAGCAGATACGCAGTATTTT; cdr3_aa: CASSLRSGGSGADTQYF
clone_size: .; v_call: TRBV7-8; j_call: TRBJ2-1; d_call: TRBD2; cdr3_nt: TGTGCCAGCAGCACCCGGTCCAGCGGGAGAATCAATGAGCAGTTCTTC; cdr3_aa: CASSTRSSGRINEQFF
clone_size: .; v_call: TRBV11-2; j_call: TRBJ2-5; d_call: TRBD1; cdr3_nt: TGTGCCAGCAGCTTAGGGACAGGGTCCCCTCAGTACTTC; cdr3_aa: CASSLGTGSPQYF
clone_size: .; v_call: TRBV6-5; j_call: TRBJ2-1; d_call: .; cdr3_nt: TGTGCCAGCAGTCTGACAGGGAGGGATGAGCAGTTCTTC; cdr3_aa: CASSLTGRDEQFF
clone_size: .; v_call: TRBV27; j_call: TRBJ1-5; d_call: .; cdr3_nt: TGTGCCAGCAGTTATCGGTCTTTGGGAAATCAGCCCCAGCATTTT; cdr3_aa: CASSYRSLGNQPQHF
clone_size: .; v_call: TRBV7-3; j_call: TRBJ2-5; d_call: TRBD2; cdr3_nt: TGTGCCAGCAGTGCCGGCGGGAGGGCCGGGGAGACCCAGTACTTC; cdr3_aa: CASSAGGRAGETQYF
clone_size: few; v_call: TRBV4-1; j_call: TRBJ2-3; d_call: .; cdr3_nt: TGCGCCAGCAGCCAAGAAGGACTACAGAGAGATACGCAGTATTTT; cdr3_aa: CASSQEGLQRDTQYF
clone_size: .; v_call: TRBV29-1; j_call: TRBJ1-1; d_call: .; cdr3_nt: TGCAGCGCCCGGTTAGGAAGGGGCACTGAAGCTTTCTTT; cdr3_aa: CSARLGRGTEAFF
clone_size: .; v_call: TRBV28; j_call: TRBJ1-4; d_call: .; cdr3_nt: TGTGCCAGCAGCCAAGGGAGCCGGAACGGAAAACTGTTTTTT; cdr3_aa: CASSQGSRNGKLFF
clone_size: .; v_call: TRBV7-8; j_call: TRBJ2-7; d_call: TRBD2; cdr3_nt: TGTGCCAGCAGCCCCCGACTAGCCCAAAGCTCCTACGAGCAGTACTTC; cdr3_aa: CASSPRLAQSSYEQYF
clone_size: .; v_call: TRBV11-2; j_call: TRBJ2-7; d_call: .; cdr3_nt: TGTGCCAGCAGCCTCGCGGGAACATGGGGCGAGCAGTACTTC; cdr3_aa: CASSLAGTWGEQYF
clone_size: .; v_call: TRBV11-3; j_call: TRBJ2-5; d_call: TRBD2; cdr3_nt: TGTGCCAGCAGCTTAGGGACTAGCGGGAGTTGGGAGACCCAGTACTTC; cdr3_aa: CASSLGTSGSWETQYF
clone_size: few; v_call: TRBV27; j_call: TRBJ2-7; d_call: .; cdr3_nt: TGTGCCAGCAGTTTATCCAGGACGGCCGGGCAGTACTTC; cdr3_aa: CASSLSRTAGQYF
clone_size: .; v_call: TRBV9; j_call: TRBJ2-1; d_call: .; cdr3_nt: TGTGCCAGCAGCCTGCGGGACAGACAATACAATGAGCAGTTCTTC; cdr3_aa: CASSLRDRQYNEQFF
clone_size: .; v_call: TRBV28; j_call: TRBJ2-7; d_call: TRBD2; cdr3_nt: TGTGCCAGCACCTTAGCGGGATTCCCCTACGAGCAGTACTTC; cdr3_aa: CASTLAGFPYEQYF
clone_size: .; v_call: TRBV7-8; j_call: TRBJ2-1; d_call: .; cdr3_nt: TGTGCCAGCAGCTTAGTGTTGACCAACGCGGGTCAGTTCTTC; cdr3_aa: CASSLVLTNAGQFF
clone_size: once; v_call: TRBV6-6; j_call: TRBJ1-1; d_call: .; cdr3_nt: TGTGCCAGCGCAACGGGAAACACTGAAGCTTTCTTT; cdr3_aa: CASATGNTEAFF
clone_size: .; v_call: TRBV5-4; j_call: TRBJ2-7; d_call: .; cdr3_nt: TGTGCCAGCAGCCGCGTCGAATCGGTCTACGAGCAGTACTTC; cdr3_aa: CASSRVESVYEQYF
clone_size: .; v_call: TRBV7-2; j_call: TRBJ1-4; d_call: TRBD1; cdr3_nt: TGTGCCAGCAGCTTGACAGGGCAGGGTGAAAAACTGTTTTTT; cdr3_aa: CASSLTGQGEKLFF
clone_size: few; v_call: TRBV11-3; j_call: TRBJ2-3; d_call: .; cdr3_nt: TGTGCCAGCAGCTTAGATCTAAAGGGAGATACGCAGTATTTT; cdr3_aa: CASSLDLKGDTQYF
clone_size: once; v_call: TRBV5-6; j_call: TRBJ2-7; d_call: TRBD1; cdr3_nt: TGTGCCAGCAGCGTGTTCAGGACAGGGGGGTACAAGCAGTACTTC; cdr3_aa: CASSVFRTGGYKQYF
clone_size: .; v_call: TRBV4-1; j_call: TRBJ2-7; d_call: .; cdr3_nt: TGCGCCAGCAGCCAAGCGGAGATCTCCTACGAGCAGTACTTC; cdr3_aa: CASSQAEISYEQYF
clone_size: .; v_call: TRBV11-2; j_call: TRBJ2-3; d_call: .; cdr3_nt: TGTGCCAGCAGCCTACTAGGAATTGGCGATACGCAGTATTTT; cdr3_aa: CASSLLGIGDTQYF